The T cell receptor beta chain under discussion was sequenced for a study of T cell repertoires in aging, cancer and after chemotherapy. Germline loops: CDR1 SQVTM, CDR2 ANQGSEA. The V segment lost 0 bases and the J segment 8 bases; nucleotides outside the gene matches: 6. The CDR3 runs 13 residues. TRB rearrangements spanning V, D and J were amplified using mixed TRB-A/B primers. Via MiXCR, TCRdb re-called the multiplex PCR reads, giving one row per CDR3 protein. The sample yields approximately 420 distinct CDR3 sequences, about 85% seen once. The template was genomic DNA from peripheral blood, not RNA. This clonotype was observed a single time.

The chain employs TRBV29-1 and TRBJ1-2, with TRBD1 identical over 7 bases. The origin of this receptor is a human donor with a solid tumor. Material for sequencing was blood. CDR3 bases: TGCAGCGTTGAAGATCCAGGGGGAAGCGGCTACACCTTC. Its protein is CSVEDPGGSGYTF.